The text below deals with one T cell receptor (beta chain). The data belong to a study of technical replicates of blood from several donors. Germline loops: CDR1 MNHEY, CDR2 SVGAGI. The CDR3 spans 13 residues. V was cut by 2 bases and J by 1 base, with 6 bases left in between. Sequencing was performed with immunoSEQ multiplex PCR; in TCRdb, only in-frame clones are kept and a portion is missing. Of 60,000 to 90,000 clones in the sample, 95% to 98% are singletons; the top ten hold around 0.18%. The specimen was T cells isolated from PBMCs. The chain couples TRBV6-5 to TRBJ2-7, with D hard to call. The sequence came from a human donor in good health. The CDR3 is CASSYGQSYEQYF. CDR3 DNA sequence: TGTGCCAGCAGTTACGGGCAGTCCTACGAGCAGTACTTC.